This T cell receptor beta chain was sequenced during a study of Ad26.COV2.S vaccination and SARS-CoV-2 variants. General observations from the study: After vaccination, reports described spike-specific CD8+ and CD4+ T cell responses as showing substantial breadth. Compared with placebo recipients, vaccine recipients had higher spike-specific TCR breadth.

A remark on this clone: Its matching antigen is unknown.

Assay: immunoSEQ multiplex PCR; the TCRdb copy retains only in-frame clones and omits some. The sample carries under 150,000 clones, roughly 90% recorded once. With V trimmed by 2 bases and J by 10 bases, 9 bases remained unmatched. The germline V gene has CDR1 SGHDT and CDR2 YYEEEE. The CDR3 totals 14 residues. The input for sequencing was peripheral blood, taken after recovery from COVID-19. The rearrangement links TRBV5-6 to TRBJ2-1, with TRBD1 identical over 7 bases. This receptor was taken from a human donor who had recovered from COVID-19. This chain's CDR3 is CASSFKTGADEQFF. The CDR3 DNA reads TGTGCCAGCAGCTTCAAAACAGGGGCCGACGAGCAGTTCTTC.